These 17 T cell receptor beta chains share one sample of origin, sequenced in a study of T cells in Graves' hyperthyroidism and ophthalmopathy. Regions amplified from RNA transcripts were the TCR beta CDR3 regions. A first-round RT-PCR of the TCR CDR3 used the HTBI primer set. Each CDR3 protein is one row after TCRdb ran MiXCR on the multiplex PCR reads. Altogether some 510,000 distinct CDR3 sequences are present, 46% being singletons, with the ten largest covering roughly 8.2%. Sequencing was performed on peripheral blood or thyroid tissue (not recorded which). The receptors were gathered from a woman aged 18-29 years with Graves' hyperthyroidism.

This clonotype was counted ten times or more. The J gene is TRBJ1-6, the V gene TRBV7-9; D not certain. V lost 1 base and J 10 bases, leaving 8 bases between the germline ends. The CDR3 length is 13 residues. Germline V gene lookup returns CDR1 SEHNR and CDR2 FQNEAQ (reference sequence). CDR3 residues: CASSLEMGSPLHF. In DNA form, the CDR3 reads TGTGCCAGCAGCTTAGAAATGGGGTCACCCCTCCACTTT.

The chain carries TRBV6-6 and TRBJ1-2, with 9 bases aligning to TRBD1. V was pared by 6 bases and J by 7 bases, with 3 bases of the junction left unmatched. The CDR3 has 12 residues. Per the germline V gene, CDR1 is MNHNY and CDR2 is SVGAGI (reference sequence). The CDR3 is CASRDRGSGYTF. As DNA, the CDR3 is TGTGCCAGCAGGGACAGGGGAAGTGGCTACACCTTC.

The chain joins TRBV20-1 to TRBJ1-6, with TRBD1 matching over 10 bases. The CDR3 spans 16 residues. CDR1 is DFQATT, CDR2 SNEGSKA, per germline (reference sequence). The V segment lost 3 bases and the J segment 1 base; nucleotides outside the gene matches: 3. The CDR3 is CSASGTGVSYNSPLHF. The CDR3 DNA reads TGCAGTGCTAGTGGGACAGGGGTTTCCTATAATTCACCCCTCCACTTT.

This chain joins TRBV7-2 and TRBJ2-7; no firm D call. Trimming removed 0 bases at V and 4 bases at J, with 16 bases between. Germline V gene lookup returns CDR1 SGHTA and CDR2 FQGNSA. The CDR3 contains 16 residues. CDR3 coding DNA: TGTGCCAGCAGCTTAGCGCAAGCTCACCTTGGATACGAGCAGTACTTC. As protein: CASSLAQAHLGYEQYF. Variable domain in full (rest from reference TRBV7-2 and TRBJ2-7): GAGVSQSPSNKVTEKGKDVELRCDPISGHTALYWYRQSLGQGLEFLIYFQGNSAPDKSGLPSDRFSAERTGGSVSTLTIQRTQQEDSAVYLCASSLAQAHLGYEQYFGPGTRLTVT.

With regard to this clonotype: One end of the junction is discordant with germline, which a read error may explain. The J gene is TRBJ2-7, the V gene TRBV7-9; D unclear. Germline V gene data show CDR1 as SEHNR and CDR2 as FQNEAQ (reference sequence). There are 15 residues in the CDR3. The CDR3 is CASSLDPDGTYEQYF. CDR3 coding DNA: TGCGCCAGCAGCCTAGACCCGGACGGAACCTACGAGCAGTACTTC.

The genes are TRBV5-1 and TRBJ2-7, with TRBD2 as a possible D gene (6 bases). V lost 4 bases to trimming and J lost 3 bases, with 14 bases between them. The CDR3 has 14 residues. Germline CDR1 and CDR2: SGHRS and YFSETQ. The CDR3 DNA follows: TGCGCCAGCAGCCGCCGGACGGGAGACTACGAGCAGTACTTC. Protein sequence: CASSRRTGDYEQYF.

The sample holds many counts of this clonotype. The chain uses TRBV12-3 or TRBV12-4 and TRBJ1-6; D is ambiguous. V lost 3 bases and J 10 bases, leaving 4 bases between the germline ends. The CDR3 is 11 residues long. The DNA for the CDR3 is TGTGCCAGCAGTTTTAGATCACCCCTCCACTTT. Its translation is CASSFRSPLHF.

The V gene is TRBV5-1, the J gene TRBJ1-1; D gene uncertain. CDR1 SGHRS and CDR2 YFSETQ come from the germline V gene. Trimming cost V 4 bases and J 2 bases, with 9 bases left between them. The CDR3 extends over 13 amino acids. The CDR3 DNA reads as TGCGCCAGCAGCCCCTCTACAAACACTGAAGCTTTCTTT. Encoded protein: CASSPSTNTEAFF.

This clonotype was detected a few times. The J gene is TRBJ1-1, the V gene TRBV2; unclear D gene. V was shortened by 7 bases and J by 4 bases, with 16 bases between the two germline ends. Germline assignment: CDR1 SNHLY and CDR2 FYNNEI. CDR3 length: 14 amino acids. The chain's CDR3 is CASTSRGSRTEAFF. CDR3 bases: TGTGCCAGCACAAGTCGCGGGAGTCGCACTGAAGCTTTCTTT.

This clonotype has a single count. This chain links TRBV9 with TRBJ2-7; D is perhaps TRBD1 or TRBD2 (5 bases each). The CDR3 length is 14 residues. The germline CDR1 and CDR2 sequences are SGDLS and YYNGEE. With 4 bases removed from V and 0 bases from J, the gap between germline ends came to 11 bases. CDR3 in amino acids: CASSMGTHSYEQYF. In DNA, the CDR3 is TGTGCCAGCAGCATGGGGACCCACTCCTACGAGCAGTACTTC.

V is TRBV20-1 and J is TRBJ1-6, with D tentatively TRBD1 (6 bases). Trimming cost V 4 bases and J 2 bases, with 12 bases left between them. Looked up from germline, CDR1 is DFQATT and CDR2 is SNEGSKA (reference sequence). The CDR3 covers 15 residues. Here the CDR3 reads CSAITGGTYNSPLHF. CDR3 DNA: TGCAGTGCTATTACCGGGGGCACCTATAATTCACCCCTCCACTTT.

The V call is TRBV20-1, the J call TRBJ1-2; 7 bases line up with TRBD1. The CDR3 is 15 amino acids. CDR1 and CDR2 (germline): DFQATT, SNEGSKA (reference sequence). The J segment lost 0 bases and the V segment lost 6 bases, leaving 10 bases of the junction unmatched. This CDR3 is CSAERTGDTNYGYTF. The DNA of the CDR3 is TGCAGTGCCGAGCGGACAGGAGACACTAACTATGGCTACACCTTC.

This clonotype was seen at least ten times. This chain links TRBV19 with TRBJ2-7, with D hard to call. From germline, CDR1 is LNHDA and CDR2 SQIVND (reference sequence). The CDR3 is 13 residues long. V lost 1 base to trimming and J lost 4 bases, with 8 bases between them. CDR3 nucleotide sequence: TGTGCCAGTAGTATAGGCTGGGCGTACGAGCAGTACTTC. Translating it yields CASSIGWAYEQYF.

Of note for this clonotype: A read error is possible here, since a much larger clone lies one base away. The V call is TRBV24-1, the J call TRBJ2-3; weak D call: TRBD2 (6 bases). The V gene's germline CDR1 is KGHDR and CDR2 SFDVKD. This CDR3 region has 11 residues. CDR3 region: CASSEEGAQYF. CDR3 coding DNA: TGTGCCAGCAGTGAGGAGGGCGCGCAGTATTTT.

This clonotype came up many times. The genes are TRBV7-8 and TRBJ1-1, with unresolved D. The CDR3 has 14 residues. From germline, CDR1 is SGHVS and CDR2 FQNEAQ. Trimming shortened V by 1 base and J by 1 base, and 7 bases separated the two germline ends. CDR3 sequence: CASSLGSKNTEAFF. CDR3 DNA: TGTGCCAGCAGCTTAGGAAGCAAGAACACTGAAGCTTTCTTT.

The chain uses TRBV4-1 and TRBJ2-7; D unclear. Germline-derived CDR1 and CDR2 are MGHRA and YSYEKL. The germline V and J ends were trimmed by 0 bases and 0 bases, with 9 bases remaining between them. The CDR3 length is 15 residues. The CDR3 nucleotides are TGCGCCAGCAGCCAAGATAGAACGAGCTCCTACGAGCAGTACTTC. It translates to CASSQDRTSSYEQYF.

This clonotype was found a few times. Written as DNA, the CDR3 is TGTGCCAGCAGTTACCTCGGAACAGACCGACTCTATGGCTACACCTTC. Residues: CASSYLGTDRLYGYTF. The chain uses TRBV6-2 or TRBV6-3 and TRBJ1-2, with D uncertain. Trimming left V 2 bases short and J 4 bases short, with 17 bases between. The CDR3 spans 16 residues. CDR1 is MNHEY, CDR2 SVGEGT, per germline.